This paragraph covers one T cell receptor beta chain sequence. It has no known antigen specificity. Within one base of it there is no much larger clone, and no base qualities were kept. This specimen comes from a study of blood T cell repertoires in COVID-19 (dated by TCRdb to 2019 to 2021). With regard to the full study: Collaborator samples came from the United States, Italy and Spain and covered acute and convalescent phases of COVID-19. The material from the prospective study consisted of cDNA or gDNA derived from T cells, B-cell-depleted T cells, or PBMCs. Subjects who had been exposed to COVID-19, were actively infected with it, or had recovered from it provided the deeply sampled blood TCRbeta repertoires that made up the dataset. A freely available public database, intended as a resource for researchers studying the immune response to SARS-CoV-2, is where the repertoires were released. The samples were drawn from two sources: the first 160 participants of the ongoing ImmuneRACE study, and 950 to 1,500 subjects contributed by 6 global collaborators. The sample metadata nearly always contained a de-identified subject ID, COVID-19 status, age in years and sex. Where HLA class I and class II types were available, the types were taken from metadata supplied by the sample provider, not from assay-based typing. Results and caveats for the whole study, not just this receptor: Clinical and demographic metadata were provided uncurated, with the amount varying by source and participant.

The immunoSEQ Assay, a bias-controlled multiplex PCR, was used to amplify TCRbeta CDR3 regions from genomic DNA. Per the authors' processing: Within the assay, amplification of reference gene primers was used to estimate how many nucleated cells each sample contained. To quantify the absolute abundance of each unique TCRbeta CDR3 rearrangement, sequence reads were collapsed and filtered. Productive Simpson clonality was computed per sample as the square root of Simpson's diversity index over productive rearrangements. In its TCRdb copy, this immuneACCESS table keeps in-frame sequences only and misses some clones. Where compared with another copy, unresolved V genes explain less than half of these, and the others have no known cause. Clone size and V and J calls were adopted from that table, with D and trimming inferred from the DNA. The sample data list roughly 160,000 clones, and roughly 88% of these were observed just once. Of the sample, 2.5% to 3% falls within the top ten clones.

Including the terminal cysteine and phenylalanine, the CDR3 comprises 15 residues. Of all the DNA, just the CDR3 is kept, 45 bases in frame from base 1. V lost 5 bases and J lost 7 bases; the stretch between them is 21 bases long. CDR1 LGHDT and CDR2 YNNKEL were looked up in the germline V gene (reference sequence). The collaborating institutions used their own protocols to collect whole blood in K2EDTA tubes. For TCRbeta analysis, collaborators shipped samples in one of three forms: frozen whole blood, isolated PBMCs, or DNA extracted from either of those sample types. This clonotype was obtained from a woman aged 55-75 years with acute or convalescent COVID-19. The specimen sequenced was peripheral blood. The V and J genes are TRBV3-1 (or the pseudogene TRBV3-2) and TRBJ2-7; the D gene is perhaps TRBD2, from 5 matching bases. The encoded CDR3 is CASSSYRTGVQEQYF. Here is the DNA: TGTGCCAGCAGCTCATACCGGACTGGGGTTCAAGAGCAGTACTTC.